A selection of T cell receptor beta chains follows, all from one sample in a study of blood T cell repertoires in COVID-19. Profiling relied on immunoSEQ multiplex PCR, and the TCRdb table lists in-frame clones only, not all of them. The sample has about 400,000 clones; approximately 86% are singletons. The sample taken for sequencing was peripheral blood. These receptor sequences come from a human donor in a cohort sampled during active COVID-19. Each CDR3 is given without its conserved first and last residue. The D gene is left open where the match is weak.

TRBJ2-1,TRBV28,TRBD1,ASSLRDRAPYNEQF
TRBJ1-1,TRBV19,NA,ASSTDLRDTTWDTEAF
TRBJ2-3,TRBV11-1,TRBD2,ASSKGGEDTQY
TRBJ2-7,TRBV5-5,NA,ASSSTLNSYEQY
TRBJ1-1,TRBV2,NA,ASSERWSQAEAF
TRBJ1-1,TRBV28,NA,ASSFMQGFSEAF
TRBJ2-2,TRBV6-5,TRBD2,ASISGRRVGELF
TRBJ2-3,TRBV2,NA,ASSEDNTDTQY
TRBJ1-5,TRBV7-8,NA,ASSLRFGTGRSNQPQH
TRBJ2-1,TRBV19,TRBD2,ASSMVLADTNEQF
TRBJ1-2,TRBV28,TRBD1,ASNLHRGGYGYT
TRBJ1-2,TRBV6-6,TRBD1,ASILRQGFGYT
TRBJ1-1,TRBV7-8,NA,ASSSRVRPMNTEAF
TRBJ1-4,TRBV19,NA,ASTWGEKLF
TRBJ2-7,TRBV7-2,TRBD1,ATGWGTGYEQY
TRBJ1-1,TRBV7-9,NA,ASTTGNTEAF
TRBJ1-6,TRBV5-4,TRBD1,ASSLGRQGNWGSPLH
TRBJ1-1,TRBV30,NA,AWSVMDLGTEAF
TRBJ1-1,TRBV28,NA,ASSPMAPREAAF
TRBJ1-6,TRBV12-3/TRBV12-4,NA,ASSLTGTSPLH
TRBJ1-5,TRBV7-9,NA,ASSLGTGTLNQPQH
TRBJ2-7,TRBV12-3/TRBV12-4,NA,ASSLSGQLQY
TRBJ2-7,TRBV28,NA,ASSLPGRPIEQY
TRBJ1-1,TRBV30,NA,AWSGQGLSEAF
TRBJ2-7,TRBV7-9,TRBD2,ASSWTGLAGAEQY